The present T cell receptor beta chain was sequenced within a study of neoadjuvant anti-PD-1 for oral cavity cancer. Using immunoSEQ multiplex PCR, the repertoire was profiled, and TCRdb retains in-frame clones only, with some absent. The sample holds 35,000 to 40,000 clones, 35% to 40% seen once. V shed 2 bases and J shed 2 bases, with 19 bases lying between them. The germline V gene has CDR1 SGHNT and CDR2 YYREEE (reference sequence). The length of the CDR3 is 17 residues. Noted time point: after neoadjuvant nivolumab, at surgical resection. These oral cavity squamous cell carcinomas were HPV-negative and locally advanced.

This sample comprised tumor tissue, obtained after nivolumab (anti-PD-1) treatment. This chain joins TRBV5-4 and TRBJ2-5; D may correspond to TRBD1 or TRBD2 (6 bases each). This TCR derives from a person aged 35 to 85 with oral cavity squamous cell carcinoma. The CDR3 nucleotides are TGTGCCAGCAGCTTAGCGGGCCGGGGGCCATCACAAGAGACCCAGTACTTC. This translates into CASSLAGRGPSQETQYF.